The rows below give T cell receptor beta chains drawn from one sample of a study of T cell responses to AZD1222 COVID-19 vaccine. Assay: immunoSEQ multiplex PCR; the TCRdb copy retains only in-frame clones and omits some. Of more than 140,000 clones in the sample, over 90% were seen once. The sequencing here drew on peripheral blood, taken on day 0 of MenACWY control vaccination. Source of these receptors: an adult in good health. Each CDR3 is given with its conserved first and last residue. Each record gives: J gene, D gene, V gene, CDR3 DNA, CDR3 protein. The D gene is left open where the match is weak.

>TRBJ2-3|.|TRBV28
TGTGCCAGCAGTTTCCCCTCAAGCGGGTCGGCTACAGATACGCAGTATTTT
CASSFPSSGSATDTQYF
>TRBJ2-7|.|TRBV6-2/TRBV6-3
TGTGCCAGCAGTTACTCGAGGGTCTCCTACGAGCAGTACTTC
CASSYSRVSYEQYF
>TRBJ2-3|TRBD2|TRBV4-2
TGTGCCAGCAGCCAAGATCGAGGCGGGGGTAGCACAGATACGCAGTATTTT
CASSQDRGGGSTDTQYF
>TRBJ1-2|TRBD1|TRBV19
TGTGCCAGTAGAAGGGACAGCCAGAACTATGGCTACACCTTC
CASRRDSQNYGYTF
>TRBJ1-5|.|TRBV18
TGTGCCAGCTCACCACAGACAGCCGGCAATCAGCCCCAGCATTTT
CASSPQTAGNQPQHF
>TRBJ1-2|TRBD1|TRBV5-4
TGTGCCAGCAAAATGGGACAGGCAACGTCTAACTATGGCTACACCTTC
CASKMGQATSNYGYTF
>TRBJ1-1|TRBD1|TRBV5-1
TGCGCCAGCAGCTTACAGGGGGCGGGGAACACTGAAGCTTTCTTT
CASSLQGAGNTEAFF
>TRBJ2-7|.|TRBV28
TGTGCCAGCTTATTTAAGAGGGGCTCCTACGAGCAGTACTTC
CASLFKRGSYEQYF
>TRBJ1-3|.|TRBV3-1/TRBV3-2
TGTGCCAGCAGCCAAGACAGCCACTCTGGAAACACCATATATTTT
CASSQDSHSGNTIYF
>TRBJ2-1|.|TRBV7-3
TGTGCCAGCAGCCGGGACACTTGGGATGAGCAGTTCTTC
CASSRDTWDEQFF
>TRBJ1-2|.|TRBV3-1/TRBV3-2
TGTGCCAGCAGCCTTGGGAACAACTATGGCTACACCTTC
CASSLGNNYGYTF
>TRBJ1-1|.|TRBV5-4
TGTGCCAGCAGCTATCAAGGGCGGACTGAAGCTTTCTTT
CASSYQGRTEAFF
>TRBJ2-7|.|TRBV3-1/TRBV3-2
TGTGCCAGCAGCCAAGGGCCCAACCCCCCCTACGAGCAGTACTTC
CASSQGPNPPYEQYF
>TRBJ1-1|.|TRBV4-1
TGCGCCAGCAGCCAAGGACTTACCATGAACACTGAAGCTTTCTTT
CASSQGLTMNTEAFF
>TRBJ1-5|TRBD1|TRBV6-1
TGTGCCAGCAGTGAGTGGGACAGGGATTGGCAGCCCCAGCATTTT
CASSEWDRDWQPQHF